These 17 T cell receptor beta chains originate from one sample sequenced in a study of CD8 T cells in Susac syndrome. Reverse transcription of roughly 0.5 to 1 ug RNA was carried out with random hexamers. TCRdb independently ran MiXCR on the immunoSEQ multiplex PCR reads; one entry per CDR3 protein. Here the sample spans approximately 200,000 distinct CDR3 sequences, under 97% being singletons. The sequencing sample was made of CD4+ T cells from PBMCs. These receptors were collected from a human donor with multiple sclerosis.

This chain uses TRBV5-6 with TRBJ2-1, with TRBD2 as a possible D gene (6 bases). V lost 0 bases, J lost 1 base, and 14 bases lay in between. The CDR3 is made up of 17 amino acids. CDR1 is SGHDT and CDR2 is YYEEEE in the germline V gene. The DNA of the CDR3 is TGTGCCAGCAGCTTGGGATTTCGGAGCGGGTCCTACAATGAGCAGTTCTTC. Translating gives CASSLGFRSGSYNEQFF.

The CDR3 DNA sequence: TGTGCCAGCAGAGGGGTATCAGGTGACACTGAAGCTTTCTTT. It encodes CASRGVSGDTEAFF. The J gene is TRBJ1-1, the V gene TRBV27, with a possible D match to TRBD1 (5 bases). The CDR3 loop spans 14 amino acids. Trimming took off 6 bases at V and 3 bases at J, with 14 bases between the two ends. The germline V gene encodes CDR1 MNHEY and CDR2 SMNVEV (reference sequence).

The V and J genes are TRBV7-9 and TRBJ2-1, with 9 bases fitting TRBD2. V lost 0 bases to trimming and J lost 10 bases; unmatched junction nucleotides: 10. The CDR3 sequence is 16 residues long. Germline CDR1 reads SEHNR; CDR2 reads FQNEAQ (reference sequence). The CDR3 DNA is TGTGCCAGCAGCTTAGCCCCCGCGGGGGGGCACTTAGAGCAGTTCTTC. It yields the protein CASSLAPAGGHLEQFF.

This chain uses TRBV4-2 with TRBJ2-2; 10 bases line up with TRBD1. Germline CDR1 is LGHNA and CDR2 is YNFKEQ. J gave up 6 bases and V 4 bases, and 8 bases lay outside the gene matches. This CDR3 is 16 amino acids long. In nucleotides, the CDR3 is TGTGCCAGCAGCCGACAGGACAGGGGGATATCCGGGGAGCTGTTTTTT. Its translation: CASSRQDRGISGELFF.

This chain joins TRBV19 and TRBJ1-5; D possibly corresponds to TRBD1 (6 bases). V shed 4 bases and J shed 6 bases, with 19 bases lying between them. CDR1 is LNHDA and CDR2 is SQIVND in the germline V gene (reference sequence). The CDR3 is made up of 16 amino acids. The CDR3 loop is CASSTELDRIGQPQHF. The CDR3 coding sequence is TGTGCCAGTAGTACCGAACTCGACAGGATCGGTCAGCCCCAGCATTTT.

This sequence joins TRBV20-1 and TRBJ2-3; 9 bases are a match to TRBD2. CDR1 is DFQATT, CDR2 SNEGSKA, per germline (reference sequence). J lost 4 bases, V lost 3 bases, and 5 bases had no gene match. This CDR3 has 14 amino acids. The CDR3 DNA sequence: TGCAGTGCTAGCGCGAGCGGGGGGCCAGATACGCAGTATTTT. This gives the protein CSASASGGPDTQYF.

The chain links TRBV20-1 to TRBJ1-6; TRBD1 matches at 8 bases. V shed 5 bases, J shed 7 bases, and the junction held 10 bases outside the gene matches. The CDR3 is made up of 15 amino acids. Germline CDR1 DFQATT, CDR2 SNEGSKA (reference sequence). The DNA for the CDR3 is TGCAGTGCTCACGACAGGGGCAGGTTAAATTCACCCCTCCACTTT. It codes for CSAHDRGRLNSPLHF.

The chain uses TRBV9 and TRBJ2-3; D unclear. Germline loops: CDR1 SGDLS, CDR2 YYNGEE. The CDR3 is made up of 13 amino acids. Trimming removed 4 bases from V and 4 bases from J, with 10 bases in between. CDR3 loop: CASSPFRADTQYF. CDR3 DNA sequence: TGTGCCAGCAGCCCATTTAGGGCAGATACGCAGTATTTT.

Worth noting for this clonotype: At one of its ends the junction is not consistent with the germline gene, which may arise from a read error. J is TRBJ1-2 and V is TRBV18; no reliable D call. The CDR3 runs to 14 residues. The germline V gene encodes CDR1 KGHSH and CDR2 LQKENI. Here the CDR3 DNA reads TGTGCCAGCCCACCAGGCCTTCACCTCGGCGGCTACACCTTC. Translation gives CASPPGLHLGGYTF.

This clonotype appeared a few times. The junction departs from germline at one end; a sequencing error may be responsible. The chain has TRBV7-7 and TRBJ2-2, with no clear D. Germline V CDR1 and CDR2: SSHAT, FNYEAQ (reference sequence). The CDR3 is 13 residues long. CDR3 sequence: CASSLVSTGELFF. The CDR3 region has the DNA TGTGCTAGCAGCTTAGTATCCACCGGGGAGCTGTTTTTT.

The chain couples TRBV28 to TRBJ2-7; 8 nucleotides match TRBD1. Trimming at V came to 6 bases and at J to 2 bases, leaving 9 bases not matched to a gene. Looked up from germline, CDR1 is MDHEN and CDR2 is SYDVKM. The CDR3 is 15 residues long. The CDR3 reads CASRPVGTGPYEQYF. The DNA of the CDR3 is TGTGCCAGCAGACCAGTCGGGACAGGACCCTACGAGCAGTACTTC.

The rearrangement joins TRBV20-1 to TRBJ1-1; D is possibly TRBD1 (5 bases). CDR1 is DFQATT, CDR2 SNEGSKA, per germline (reference sequence). The CDR3 consists of 13 residues. The V end lost 3 bases, the J end lost 1 base, and 9 bases lay between the germline ends. CDR3 nucleotide sequence: TGCAGTGCTAGCCGCGACAGGAACACTGAAGCTTTCTTT. Protein sequence: CSASRDRNTEAFF.

This clonotype was detected once. The genes are TRBV6-7 and TRBJ1-5; D ambiguous. TRBV6-7 is identified as an open reading frame with a role that is uncertain. The CDR3 consists of 12 residues. V was shortened by 6 bases and J by 8 bases, with 11 bases between the two germline ends. The CDR3 coding sequence is TGTGCCAGCAGCCTTCCCCCGGAGCCCCAGCATTTT. Protein product: CASSLPPEPQHF.

The chain combines TRBV3-1 with TRBJ1-5; possibly TRBD1 for D (5 bases). Trimming removed 1 base at V and 9 bases at J, with 16 bases between. Germline V gene data show CDR1 as LGHDT and CDR2 as YNNKEL (reference sequence). The CDR3 length is 15 residues. The CDR3 DNA follows: TGTGCCAGCAGCCAAGGGGCAGGGAGTGAAGTGCCCCAGCATTTT. As protein: CASSQGAGSEVPQHF.

This chain joins TRBV5-1 and TRBJ1-1; D unclear. The germline V gene encodes CDR1 SGHRS and CDR2 YFSETQ. With 1 base removed from V and 1 base from J, the gap between germline ends came to 8 bases. This CDR3 has 14 amino acids. DNA for the CDR3: TGCGCCAGCAGCTTGATGTTTGGGAACACTGAAGCTTTCTTT. Its translation is CASSLMFGNTEAFF.

The rearrangement uses TRBV20-1 and TRBJ2-2; D possibly uses TRBD1 or TRBD2 (6 bases each). Trimming took off 6 bases at V and 1 base at J, with 9 bases between the two ends. CDR3 length: 13 residues. Germline CDR1 reads DFQATT; CDR2 reads SNEGSKA (reference sequence). CDR3 DNA sequence: TGCAGTGCCGGAGGGGGGAACACCGGGGAGCTGTTTTTT. This translates into CSAGGGNTGELFF.

The J gene is TRBJ2-7, the V gene TRBV4-2; 9 nucleotides align to TRBD2. V lost 0 bases to trimming and J lost 4 bases; unmatched junction nucleotides: 4. From germline, CDR1 is LGHNA and CDR2 YNFKEQ. The CDR3 is 15 amino acids. CDR3 loop: CASSQEASGAYEQYF. The CDR3 region has the DNA TGTGCCAGCAGCCAAGAGGCTAGCGGGGCTTACGAGCAGTACTTC.